This TCR beta chain was recorded in a study of early T cells in non-severe SARS-CoV-2 infection. The overall study: Whole-blood bulk RNA, unsorted, was sequenced, and chains were unpaired.

Unique molecular identifiers were attached to individual cDNA molecules. TCRdb reprocessed the 5' RACE reads via MiXCR and lists one record per CDR3 protein. The sample has tens of thousands of distinct CDR3 sequences, around 6% seen once. Study results and caveats: A preference for anti-spike CD8 responses marked VDJdb matching, which missed private and CD4 specificities.

This clonotype was counted many times. Antigen specificity is unknown. The receptor was derived from an adult who was a healthcare worker with PCR-confirmed SARS-CoV-2 infection or an uninfected control (not recorded which). The sample comprised whole blood.

For the CDR3, the DNA is TGCGCCAGCAGCCAAGACCCAAAAGGGAATTCACCCCTCCACTTT. Its translation is CASSQDPKGNSPLHF. V and J are TRBV4-3 and TRBJ1-6; no definite D call. Between the trimmed V and J ends, which lost 0 bases and 7 bases, there was a span of 10 bases. The CDR3 runs 15 residues. Per germline, CDR1 LGHNA and CDR2 YSLEER.